Sequencing of this T cell receptor beta chain was carried out in a study of molecular identifiers for immune sequencing clone quantification. TCRdb reanalysed the PCR reads using MiXCR and keeps one entry per CDR3 protein. The sample lists about 10,000 distinct CDR3 sequences; over 20% were seen once. Sample share makes this clonotype medium-sized. The V gene's germline CDR1 is SGHVS and CDR2 FNYEAQ. V gave up 6 bases and J gave up 4 bases, with 13 bases separating them. The CDR3 extends over 14 amino acids. The chain carries TRBV7-6 and TRBJ2-1, with D hard to call. The TCR comes from a human donor in good health. Some libraries in this study had Jurkat cell RNA spiked in. The sequenced material came from naive CD8+ T cells from blood, with Jurkat cell RNA spiked in. Indicated subset: FACS-sorted CD8+CD4-CCR7+CD45RA+ naive T cells. CDR3 bases: TGTGCCAGCAGGTCCTTGGAGCTTTACAATGAGCAGTTCTTC. It yields the protein CASRSLELYNEQFF.